A single sample gave rise to the 21 T cell receptor beta chains below, sequenced in a study of spatial heterogeneity in lung cancer (dated by TCRdb to between 2018 and 2020). The sample's time point label, in plain terms: sample taken at primary tumor resection. For TCR sequencing, whole RNA was extracted from tumor and nontumor lung tissue, or from cryopreserved PBMC samples, and no cell sorting was done. Libraries came from 5' RACE. Reads for this sample came from a NextSeq 500. TCRdb reprocessing: public reads trimmed at Q25 with fastp, clones called with MiXCR, in-frame beta chains kept. When rows share a CDR3 protein, they turn into one entry using the most common DNA and genes. Counted in this sample were approximately 11,000 distinct CDR3 sequences; about 3.5% of them appeared once. Approximately 55% of the sample comes from the top ten. The sequences come from PBMCs, collected at surgery. The receptors here all came from a female donor with early-stage non-small cell lung cancer.

The sample holds many counts of this clonotype. For a library built for alpha chains, this beta chain is a stray read; little rests on its size. The chain carries TRBV11-3 and TRBJ2-7; D might be TRBD1 or TRBD2, each matching 6 bases. The CDR3 extends over 14 amino acids. V gave up 1 base and J gave up 6 bases, with 13 bases separating them. Germline CDR1 SGHNT, CDR2 YENEEA. CDR3 nucleotides: TGTGCCAGCAGCTTAGGGGGGGCGTCGGGCGAGCAGTACTTC. Translation: CASSLGGASGEQYF.

This clonotype was found many times. This beta chain came through as a stray read in a library set up for alpha chains, and its size says little. The chain has TRBV7-9 and TRBJ1-1; D not resolved. The germline V gene has CDR1 SEHNR and CDR2 FQNEAQ (reference sequence). The CDR3 is 14 amino acids. The germline V and J ends were trimmed by 5 bases and 1 base, with 11 bases remaining between them. CDR3 DNA sequence: TGTGCCAGCAGCCACGGACGGAAGAACACTGAAGCTTTCTTT. This codes for CASSHGRKNTEAFF.

This clonotype was counted ten times or more. This beta chain slipped into a library made for alpha chains as a stray read, so its size is not meaningful. The chain carries TRBV20-1 and TRBJ2-5, with D unclear. The CDR3 has 10 amino acids. Germline-derived CDR1 and CDR2 are DFQATT and SNEGSKA (reference sequence). Between the trimmed V and J ends, which lost 6 bases and 2 bases, there was a span of 4 bases. CDR3 in amino acids: CSAAQETQYF. The CDR3 DNA is TGCAGTGCGGCACAAGAGACCCAGTACTTC.

The sample holds many counts of this clonotype. The library was prepared for alpha chains; this beta chain is a stray read, so its frequency means little. This chain uses TRBV6-1 with TRBJ1-1; D is ambiguous. Germline values: CDR1 MNHNS, CDR2 SASEGT. The CDR3 runs 14 residues. The germline V and J ends were trimmed by 7 bases and 5 bases, with 17 bases remaining between them. The CDR3 loop is CASKKAGFETEAFF. CDR3 in DNA: TGTGCCAGCAAAAAAGCGGGGTTTGAAACTGAAGCTTTCTTT.

This clonotype appeared many times. A library made for alpha chains picked up this beta chain off target, so its size means little. CDR3 protein: CASSLGLGNYEQYF. CDR3 DNA: TGCGCCAGCAGCTTGGGACTAGGGAACTACGAGCAGTACTTC. The chain is built from TRBV5-1 and TRBJ2-7; a possible D gene is TRBD2 (6 bases). The length of the CDR3 is 14 residues. Germline values: CDR1 SGHRS, CDR2 YFSETQ. V was cut by 0 bases and J by 3 bases, with 10 bases left in between.

This clonotype was counted at least ten times. The size of this beta chain means little, since it is a stray read in a library made for alpha chains. The genes are TRBV5-6 and TRBJ2-3; 8 nucleotides line up with TRBD2. Germline assignment: CDR1 SGHDT and CDR2 YYEEEE. This CDR3 comprises 15 residues. V was clipped by 2 bases and J by 6 bases; unmatched bases: 8. This chain's CDR3 is CASSLTGGPLDTQYF. CDR3 DNA sequence: TGTGCCAGCAGCTTAACGGGAGGGCCATTGGATACGCAGTATTTT.

This clonotype was seen repeatedly, ten times or more. In a library made to pick up alpha chains, this beta chain is a stray read with a size that means little. The chain has TRBV20-1 and TRBJ1-5, with no clear D. Trimming cost V 6 bases and J 1 base, with 10 bases left between them. Germline assignment: CDR1 DFQATT and CDR2 SNEGSKA (reference sequence). The CDR3 length is 13 residues. CDR3 sequence: CSAKRESNQPQHF. CDR3 DNA: TGCAGTGCCAAGAGGGAGAGCAATCAGCCCCAGCATTTT.

This clonotype was detected only a few times. The library was built for alpha chains, so this beta chain is an off-target read and its size means little. The chain carries TRBV27 and TRBJ2-1; 9 bases are shared with TRBD1. CDR3 size: 14 residues. V lost 3 bases to trimming and J lost 8 bases; unmatched junction nucleotides: 5. Germline assignment: CDR1 MNHEY and CDR2 SMNVEV (reference sequence). CDR3 in amino acids: CASSFEGQGHEQFF. CDR3 in DNA: TGTGCCAGCAGTTTCGAGGGACAGGGACATGAGCAGTTCTTC.

In its sample, this clonotype was seen a few times. The library was prepared for alpha chains; this beta chain is a stray read, so its frequency means little. This chain uses TRBV7-8 with TRBJ1-3; 8 bases are a match to TRBD1. Unmatched junction bases numbered 4, after V lost 5 bases and J lost 4 bases. Germline values: CDR1 SGHVS, CDR2 FQNEAQ. This CDR3 is 14 amino acids long. DNA of the CDR3: TGTGCCAGCAGCGCAGGGGGCACCGGAAACACCATATATTTT. It yields the protein CASSAGGTGNTIYF.

At least ten counts were recorded for this clonotype. The size of this beta chain means little, since it is a stray read in a library made for alpha chains. The gene calls are TRBV30 and TRBJ2-5; D unclear. Germline CDR1 reads GTSNPN; CDR2 reads SVGIG (reference sequence). The CDR3 contains 13 residues. Trimming stripped 2 bases from V and 9 bases from J, with 16 bases between. CDR3: CAWSSSGHGPQYF. The CDR3 DNA follows: TGTGCCTGGAGTTCCTCGGGTCACGGGCCCCAGTACTTC.

This clonotype was counted many times. Being off target in a library aimed at alpha chains, this beta chain has a size of little meaning. The chain links TRBV5-6 to TRBJ1-1; maybe TRBD1 (5 bases). The germline V and J ends were trimmed by 0 bases and 1 base, with 10 bases remaining between them. CDR3 length equals 15 residues. Germline CDR1 SGHDT, CDR2 YYEEEE. The CDR3 nucleotides are TGTGCCAGCAGCTTGGGAGGGGCAGGGAACACTGAAGCTTTCTTT. It yields the protein CASSLGGAGNTEAFF. The variable domain in full, completed from reference TRBV5-6 and TRBJ1-1, reads DAGVTQSPTHLIKTRGQQVTLRCSPKSGHDTVSWYQQALGQGPQFIFQYYEEEERQRGNFPDRFSGHQFPNYSSELNVNALLLGDSALYLCASSLGGAGNTEAFFGQGTRLTVV.

In this sample, this clonotype turned up many times. Within a library made for alpha chains, this beta chain is off target, and its count is uninformative. J is TRBJ2-3 and V is TRBV2; D possibly corresponds to TRBD2 (6 bases). The V end was cut by 6 bases, the J end by 1 base, with 11 bases between. Germline lookup yields CDR1 SNHLY and CDR2 FYNNEI. This CDR3 contains 14 residues. Written as DNA, the CDR3 is TGTGCCAGCAGCCCCACGGGGGGCACAGATACGCAGTATTTT. Encoded protein: CASSPTGGTDTQYF.

Remarks on this clonotype: The library was designed around alpha chains, so this beta chain is a stray read whose abundance carries little weight. The V gene is TRBV12-3 or TRBV12-4, the J gene TRBJ2-7; possibly TRBD1 or TRBD2 for D (5 bases each). The CDR3 runs to 17 residues. Trimming pared 8 bases from V and 2 bases from J, leaving 25 bases between. The CDR3 DNA sequence: TGTGCCAGCCCCTTAGGGCCAGGGCTACTCGGGGCCTACGAGCAGTACTTC. Translation: CASPLGPGLLGAYEQYF.

This clonotype was counted many times. This beta chain is an unintended read in a library built for alpha chains; its size means little. The J gene is TRBJ1-5, the V gene TRBV6-2 or TRBV6-3; TRBD1 matches 10 bases. Germline assignment: CDR1 MNHEY and CDR2 SVGEGT. CDR3 length: 15 amino acids. With 0 bases clipped from V and 6 bases from J, the junction kept 2 bases outside the gene matches. The CDR3 nucleotides are TGTGCCAGCAGTTACTCCGGACAGGGGGGTCAGCCCCAGCATTTT. It specifies CASSYSGQGGQPQHF.

This clonotype was picked up many times. This beta chain is off target for a library built for alpha chains, so its abundance means little. The V and J genes are TRBV19 and TRBJ2-1, with 10 bases aligning to TRBD2. This CDR3 has 16 amino acids. CDR1 and CDR2 (germline): LNHDA, SQIVND (reference sequence). After removal of 5 bases from V and 0 bases from J, the junction contained 4 bases not matched to a gene. The CDR3 loop is CASSRLAGGSYNEQFF. Here the CDR3 DNA reads TGTGCCAGTAGTCGATTAGCGGGGGGCTCCTACAATGAGCAGTTCTTC.

The table lists this clonotype with a few counts. At one boundary the junction diverges from the germline segment, which might be a read error. Because the library targeted alpha chains, this beta chain is an off-target read whose size means little. This chain uses TRBV4-2 with TRBJ2-7; 9 bases align to TRBD1. This CDR3 contains 15 residues. In germline, CDR1 is LGHNA, CDR2 YNFKEQ. CDR3 in amino acids: CVSSRTGTGNYEQYF. CDR3 DNA: TGTGTCAGCAGCCGGACCGGGACAGGGAACTACGAGCAGTACTTC.

This clonotype has ten or more counts. As an off-target read in a library built for alpha chains, this beta chain has a frequency of little significance. The rearrangement uses TRBV6-1 and TRBJ1-1; TRBD1 matches 8 bases. The CDR3 is made up of 16 amino acids. J was trimmed by 6 bases and V by 0 bases; bases with no gene match: 9. Germline V CDR1 and CDR2: MNHNS, SASEGT. CDR3: CASSEAGNQGAAEAFF. For the CDR3, the DNA is TGTGCCAGCAGTGAAGCGGGAAATCAGGGGGCGGCTGAAGCTTTCTTT.

This clonotype was observed at least ten times. In a library made to pick up alpha chains, this beta chain is a stray read with a size that means little. The chain links TRBV27 to TRBJ1-3, with D possibly being TRBD1 (5 bases). Trimming took off 8 bases at V and 2 bases at J, with 13 bases between the two ends. In germline, CDR1 is MNHEY, CDR2 SMNVEV (reference sequence). The CDR3 is 14 amino acids. The CDR3 sequence is CASRQMGPGNTIYF. The CDR3 DNA reads as TGTGCCAGCCGACAAATGGGACCTGGAAACACCATATATTTT.

There are many counts of this clonotype. This beta chain is off target for a library built for alpha chains, so its abundance means little. This sequence joins TRBV4-2 and TRBJ2-2, with D possibly matching TRBD2 (6 bases). Per germline, CDR1 LGHNA and CDR2 YNFKEQ. V was trimmed by 0 bases and J by 1 base, leaving 12 bases between them. The CDR3 loop spans 17 amino acids. The CDR3 DNA sequence: TGTGCCAGCAGCCAAGATCCCTCCGGGGGGAACACCGGGGAGCTGTTTTTT. Amino acid sequence: CASSQDPSGGNTGELFF.

This clonotype was seen ten or more times. This beta chain appears as a stray read in a library generated for alpha chains; its size is not informative. The chain couples TRBV29-1 to TRBJ1-4; D is possibly TRBD1 (6 bases). Trimming removed 7 bases at V and 0 bases at J, with 12 bases between. This CDR3 spans 14 amino acids. Germline values: CDR1 SQVTM, CDR2 ANQGSEA. CDR3 bases: TGCAGCGCCCAGACAGGAGCAACTAATGAAAAACTGTTTTTT. Protein product: CSAQTGATNEKLFF.

This clonotype was counted ten times or more. For a library built for alpha chains, this beta chain is a stray read; little rests on its size. The rearrangement uses TRBV7-4 and TRBJ2-1; 9 bases are shared with TRBD2. The germline V gene has CDR1 SGHVT and CDR2 SQSDAQ. This CDR3 comprises 14 residues. Losses at the gene ends were 4 bases for V and 8 bases for J; bases not matched to a gene: 6. CDR3 sequence: CASSSDSGSDEQFF. DNA for the CDR3: TGTGCCAGCAGCTCGGATAGCGGGAGTGATGAGCAGTTCTTC.